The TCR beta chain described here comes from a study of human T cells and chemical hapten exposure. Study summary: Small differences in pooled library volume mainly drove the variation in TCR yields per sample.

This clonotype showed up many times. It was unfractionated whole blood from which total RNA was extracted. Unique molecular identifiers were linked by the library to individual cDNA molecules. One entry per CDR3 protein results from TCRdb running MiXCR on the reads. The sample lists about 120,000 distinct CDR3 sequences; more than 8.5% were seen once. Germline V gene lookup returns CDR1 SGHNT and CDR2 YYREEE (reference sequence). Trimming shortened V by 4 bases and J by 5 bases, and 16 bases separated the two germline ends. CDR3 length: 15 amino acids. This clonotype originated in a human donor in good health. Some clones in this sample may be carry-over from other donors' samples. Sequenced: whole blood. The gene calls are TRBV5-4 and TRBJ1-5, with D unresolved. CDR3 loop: CASSIYGEPYQPQHF. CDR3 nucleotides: TGTGCCAGCAGCATCTACGGGGAGCCCTATCAGCCCCAGCATTTT.